Each of the 3 T cell receptor beta chains below was sequenced from the same sample in a study of blood T cell repertoires in COVID-19. Libraries were prepared by immunoSEQ multiplex PCR; TCRdb keeps only in-frame clonotypes and omits some of them. The sample consists of approximately 210,000 clones, about nine tenths of them appearing once. The sequencing sample was made of PBMCs or T cells enriched from blood (not recorded which). These receptors were collected from a man younger than 45 in a cohort exposed to, infected with or recovered from COVID-19 (not recorded which).

This chain links TRBV20-1 with TRBJ1-2; perhaps TRBD1 as D (5 bases). The V and J ends lost 3 bases and 1 base respectively, with 18 bases between them. Germline CDR1 DFQATT, CDR2 SNEGSKA (reference sequence). The CDR3 runs 16 residues. The CDR3 protein is CSASTGTLESNYGYTF. CDR3 nucleotide sequence: TGCAGTGCTAGTACTGGGACTCTCGAGAGTAACTATGGCTACACCTTC.

The chain joins TRBV14 to TRBJ2-7; TRBD2 matches 9 bases. The CDR3 extends over 14 amino acids. V shed 3 bases, J shed 1 base, and the junction held 1 base outside the gene matches. Germline CDR1 is SGHDN and CDR2 is FVKESK. CDR3 nucleotide sequence: TGTGCCAGCAGCCAGCGGGGGGGTTCCTACGAGCAGTACTTC. Translating gives CASSQRGGSYEQYF.

CDR3 bases: TGTGCCAGCAGTTTTACCTTGGGAGGTGAGCAGTTCTTC. Protein product: CASSFTLGGEQFF. The chain uses TRBV28 and TRBJ2-1; maybe TRBD2 (6 bases). There are 13 residues in the CDR3. The germline V gene has CDR1 MDHEN and CDR2 SYDVKM. V lost 3 bases, J lost 9 bases, and 12 bases lay in between. Full variable domain (missing parts from reference TRBV28 and TRBJ2-1): DVKVTQSSRYLVKRTGEKVFLECVQDMDHENMFWYRQDPGLGLRLIYFSYDVKMKEKGDIPEGYSVSREKKERFSLILESASTNQTSMYLCASSFTLGGEQFFGPGTRLTVL.